This T cell receptor beta chain was sequenced in a study of identical twins (dated by TCRdb to 2016 to 2017). About the study as a whole: TCR alpha and beta repertoires from monozygotic twins, unrelated adults of various ages and cord blood were deep-sequenced to test whether fetal clonotypes persist. To rule out contamination, the twin experiments were replicated at different times with different library preparation protocols. Summary of the overall study and its limitations: In monozygotic twins, out-of-frame TCR alpha sharing was systematically underestimated by recombination models, although the models agreed with sharing between unrelated individuals. Compared with coincidental sharing between unrelated individuals, out-of-frame TCR alpha sequences shared between twins showed an excess of sequences with low generation probability. Excess twin sharing in beta out-of-frame sequences was weaker because fewer shared sequences lowered the signal-to-noise ratio. Invariant T cells such as MAIT and iNKT could partly confound zero-insertion analyses, although diverse VJ usage argued against such confounding for most clonotypes. Fewer insertions were carried by abundant cord blood beta clonotypes; a weaker similar trend was observed in young adult naive repertoires, while no such trend was observed in memory repertoires. Because the same donors could not be followed over many years, the conclusions relied on cross-sectional statistical analysis.

The table lists this clonotype with a few counts. Which antigen it targets is not known. No quality values exist for individual bases; no much larger clone is one base distant. Preparation of the library involved 5' RACE. TCRdb shows the sequencer as Illumina HiSeq 2000. A universal primer binding site was added through template switching, and the final cDNA carried a unique molecular identifier so that TCR cDNA molecules could be counted accurately. Specific primers in the conserved constant-segment region were used to synthesize first-strand cDNA for TCR alpha and beta chains. To control for contamination, each cDNA library was double barcoded with a SMART-Mk sample barcode plus Illumina barcodes. Two successive PCR steps introduced TruSeq adapter sequences along with Illumina sample barcodes. TCR alpha and beta cDNA libraries were sequenced on the Illumina HiSeq platform with custom primers. Per the source publication's procedure: Unique molecular identifiers were extracted from raw reads with MiGEC, and CDR3 positions were determined with MiXCR. For each individual, recombination models were inferred using an EM algorithm with the repgenHMM and IGoR tools. The tcR package in R was used for shared clonotype analysis, with sharing normalized by the product of cloneset sizes. To study raw recombination without the effects of thymic and clonal selection, out-of-frame nonproductive sequences were analyzed. The raw public reads went through TCRdb reprocessing: fastp at Q25, MiXCR clone calling, in-frame beta chains kept. Each CDR3 protein gets just one entry, which takes the most common genes and DNA from the rows behind it. These V and J calls are TCRdb output, not the study's own analysis. The sample table shows 690,000 or so distinct CDR3 sequences, and over 8.5% are seen once. In total, the top ten clones hold approximately 0.96% of the sample.

Only healthy Caucasian donors were included. The twin cohort comprised three pairs of female monozygotic twins, all aged about 18 to 29 years. The RNA used for TCR libraries was isolated from peripheral blood mononuclear cells. At the junction V is shortened by 0 bases and J by 5 bases, with 18 bases in between. Counted from cysteine to phenylalanine, this CDR3 has 16 amino acids. The sequence is cut down to CDR3 DNA, 48 bases in frame from base 1. For CDR1 and CDR2, the germline V gene (reference sequence) lists SGHKS and YYEKEE. The same data also went into a second study, on yellow fever vaccine responses in identical twins. Looking at the second paper: The T cell response to vaccination in identical twins was reported by the authors to appear partly convergent and partly personalized. In identical twins, the study followed T cell clones that responded to the vaccine with precision.

The material sequenced was PBMCs. The sequence derives from a woman under 30 in good health. The rearrangement combines TRBV5-5 with TRBJ2-7; the D gene remains uncertain. Here is the DNA: TGTGCCAGCAGCTTGGCCGTGTTGGTGGCTGGGGACGAGCAGTACTTC. Translated, this is CASSLAVLVAGDEQYF.